A selection of T cell receptor beta chains follows, all from one sample in a study of cytomegalovirus exposure and HLA in healthy donors. The data were produced by immunoSEQ multiplex PCR, yet TCRdb's version contains in-frame clones alone and is incomplete. The sample shows 100,000 to 150,000 clones, approximately 80% of them seen only once. Sequenced: PBMCs. The receptor set was obtained from a girl aged 2 to 9 in good health and CMV-seronegative. CDR3s include the opening cysteine and the closing phenylalanine or tryptophan. The order of the fields is clone size, D gene, V gene, J gene, CDR3 DNA, CDR3 protein. The D gene is left open where the match is weak. For some rows the clone size is stated as once, few or many, or as a class when expanded; others skip it.

clone_size: NA
d_call: NA
v_call: TRBV28
j_call: TRBJ2-1
cdr3_nt: TGTGCCAGCAGTCTTGGAGCGGATAATGAGCAGTTCTTC
cdr3_aa: CASSLGADNEQFF

clone_size: NA
d_call: TRBD2
v_call: TRBV5-8
j_call: TRBJ2-1
cdr3_nt: TGTGCCAGCAGCAGGACTAGCGGGAGGCCCCTTGAGCAGTTCTTC
cdr3_aa: CASSRTSGRPLEQFF

clone_size: NA
d_call: NA
v_call: TRBV6-5
j_call: TRBJ1-1
cdr3_nt: TGTGCCAGCAGTTTTGGACAGAACACTGAAGCTTTCTTT
cdr3_aa: CASSFGQNTEAFF

clone_size: NA
d_call: NA
v_call: TRBV27
j_call: TRBJ2-3
cdr3_nt: TGTGCCAGCAGTTTATATGGCTCCCCTAGCACAGATACGCAGTATTTT
cdr3_aa: CASSLYGSPSTDTQYF

clone_size: NA
d_call: TRBD1
v_call: TRBV14
j_call: TRBJ1-2
cdr3_nt: TGTGCCAGCAGCCACTGGGACAGTAACTATGGCTACACCTTC
cdr3_aa: CASSHWDSNYGYTF

clone_size: NA
d_call: TRBD2
v_call: TRBV6-1
j_call: TRBJ2-7
cdr3_nt: TGTGCCAGCAGTGAGGGCGGGGGGGCATCCTACGAGCAGTACTTC
cdr3_aa: CASSEGGGASYEQYF

clone_size: NA
d_call: TRBD2
v_call: TRBV19
j_call: TRBJ2-3
cdr3_nt: TGTGCCAGTAGGCGGACTAGCGGGAGTTGGGCTGCAGATACGCAGTATTTT
cdr3_aa: CASRRTSGSWAADTQYF

clone_size: NA
d_call: NA
v_call: TRBV28
j_call: TRBJ1-5
cdr3_nt: TGTGCCAGCAGTTTTGCCGGGTTCGGCAATCAGCCCCAGCATTTT
cdr3_aa: CASSFAGFGNQPQHF

clone_size: NA
d_call: NA
v_call: TRBV6-1
j_call: TRBJ2-1
cdr3_nt: TGTGCCAGCAGTGAAGGAGGACCCAGGGTAAATGAGCAGTTCTTC
cdr3_aa: CASSEGGPRVNEQFF

clone_size: NA
d_call: NA
v_call: TRBV5-1
j_call: TRBJ1-3
cdr3_nt: TGCGCCAGCAGCTTGGATCTCGGGGCTGGAAACACCATATATTTT
cdr3_aa: CASSLDLGAGNTIYF

clone_size: NA
d_call: TRBD2
v_call: TRBV27
j_call: TRBJ2-1
cdr3_nt: TGTGCCAGCAGTCCTAGTCTAGCGGGAAGCTCCTACAATGAGCAGTTCTTC
cdr3_aa: CASSPSLAGSSYNEQFF

clone_size: few
d_call: TRBD1
v_call: TRBV4-3
j_call: TRBJ2-1
cdr3_nt: TGCGCCAGCAGCCAAGCTCTAGGGACAGGTCACAATGAGCAGTTCTTC
cdr3_aa: CASSQALGTGHNEQFF

clone_size: NA
d_call: NA
v_call: TRBV7-3
j_call: TRBJ1-1
cdr3_nt: TGTGCCAGCAGCCTCCTGGGGGGAGGGGGCACTGAAGCTTTCTTT
cdr3_aa: CASSLLGGGGTEAFF

clone_size: NA
d_call: NA
v_call: TRBV19
j_call: TRBJ1-5
cdr3_nt: TGTGCCAGTAGTCCCGAGCGTCAGCCCCAGCATTTT
cdr3_aa: CASSPERQPQHF

clone_size: NA
d_call: NA
v_call: TRBV11-2
j_call: TRBJ2-2
cdr3_nt: TGTGCCAGCAGCTTTTCCCAGATTGGCGGGGAGCTGTTTTTT
cdr3_aa: CASSFSQIGGELFF

clone_size: NA
d_call: TRBD2
v_call: TRBV7-9
j_call: TRBJ2-1
cdr3_nt: TGTGCCAGCAGCTCTCCCGCGGGACTAGCGATCAATGAGCAGTTCTTC
cdr3_aa: CASSSPAGLAINEQFF

clone_size: NA
d_call: TRBD1
v_call: TRBV7-3
j_call: TRBJ2-2
cdr3_nt: TGTGCCAGCAGCTTAATAGACAGGGGGAAATGGAACACCGGGGAGCTGTTTTTT
cdr3_aa: CASSLIDRGKWNTGELFF

clone_size: once
d_call: TRBD1
v_call: TRBV2
j_call: TRBJ2-2
cdr3_nt: TGTGCCAGCAGAGACAGGGGATTGGGCACCGGGGAGCTGTTTTTT
cdr3_aa: CASRDRGLGTGELFF

clone_size: NA
d_call: NA
v_call: TRBV27
j_call: TRBJ2-7
cdr3_nt: TGTGCCAGCAGTTTGGGGGGTGCAGGGCGTTTCTACGAGCAGTACTTC
cdr3_aa: CASSLGGAGRFYEQYF

clone_size: few
d_call: TRBD2
v_call: TRBV6-4
j_call: TRBJ2-3
cdr3_nt: TGTGCCAGCAGTGACTCAGGACTAGAGTCAGATACGCAGTATTTT
cdr3_aa: CASSDSGLESDTQYF

clone_size: NA
d_call: TRBD1
v_call: TRBV6-1
j_call: TRBJ2-6
cdr3_nt: TGTGCCAGCAGAGCAGGGGGCTCTGGGGCCAACGTCCTGACTTTC
cdr3_aa: CASRAGGSGANVLTF

clone_size: NA
d_call: TRBD1
v_call: TRBV28
j_call: TRBJ2-2
cdr3_nt: TGTGCCAGCAGGTTACAGGGGAACGCCGGGGAGCTGTTTTTT
cdr3_aa: CASRLQGNAGELFF

clone_size: NA
d_call: NA
v_call: TRBV7-9
j_call: TRBJ2-1
cdr3_nt: TGTGCCAGCAGCGACAGACAGGCGTCGTTCAATGAGCAGTTCTTC
cdr3_aa: CASSDRQASFNEQFF

clone_size: NA
d_call: NA
v_call: TRBV27
j_call: TRBJ2-2
cdr3_nt: TGTGCCAGCAGCAGGACTTTACAGAACACCGGGGAGCTGTTTTTT
cdr3_aa: CASSRTLQNTGELFF

clone_size: NA
d_call: NA
v_call: TRBV23-1
j_call: TRBJ1-5
cdr3_nt: TGCGCCAGCACCAGGGTAAGAAAGGAGGGCTTTAGCAATCAGCCCCAGCATTTT
cdr3_aa: CASTRVRKEGFSNQPQHF

clone_size: NA
d_call: NA
v_call: TRBV2
j_call: TRBJ2-7
cdr3_nt: TGTGCCAGCAGTGAAGGGAGGGGAGAGCAGTACTTC
cdr3_aa: CASSEGRGEQYF

clone_size: few
d_call: NA
v_call: TRBV28
j_call: TRBJ2-3
cdr3_nt: TGTGCCAGCAGTTTAGGGGGGGCTTTGGATACGCAGTATTTT
cdr3_aa: CASSLGGALDTQYF

clone_size: NA
d_call: TRBD1
v_call: TRBV7-2
j_call: TRBJ2-7
cdr3_nt: TGTGCCAGCAGCTTAGCTACCGGGACAGGTAACTACGAGCAGTACTTC
cdr3_aa: CASSLATGTGNYEQYF

clone_size: few
d_call: NA
v_call: TRBV6-1
j_call: TRBJ1-5
cdr3_nt: TGTGCCAGCTCGCTAGGATTCAATCAGCCCCAGCATTTT
cdr3_aa: CASSLGFNQPQHF

clone_size: NA
d_call: NA
v_call: TRBV19
j_call: TRBJ1-2
cdr3_nt: TGTGCCAGTAGTATACGGGGAAGCGGCTACACCTTC
cdr3_aa: CASSIRGSGYTF

clone_size: NA
d_call: TRBD1
v_call: TRBV7-7
j_call: TRBJ2-3
cdr3_nt: TGTGCCAGCAGCTTAAGGGGGCCCGGGGACAGCACAGATACGCAGTATTTT
cdr3_aa: CASSLRGPGDSTDTQYF

clone_size: NA
d_call: TRBD1
v_call: TRBV30
j_call: TRBJ2-3
cdr3_nt: TGTGCCTTAAAACTGCAGGGGGCAGATACGCAGTATTTT
cdr3_aa: CALKLQGADTQYF

clone_size: NA
d_call: TRBD1
v_call: TRBV9
j_call: TRBJ2-7
cdr3_nt: TGTGCCAGCAGCCCCCGAGGGACAGGGGGCTCCGAGCAGTACTTC
cdr3_aa: CASSPRGTGGSEQYF

clone_size: few
d_call: TRBD2
v_call: TRBV5-1
j_call: TRBJ2-3
cdr3_nt: TGCGCCAGCAGCACGACTAGCGGGAAGCTTCTAAGCACAGATACGCAGTATTTT
cdr3_aa: CASSTTSGKLLSTDTQYF

clone_size: NA
d_call: NA
v_call: TRBV2
j_call: TRBJ1-1
cdr3_nt: TGTGCCAGGTCACTCTCAGGATACATGAACACTGAAGCTTTCTTT
cdr3_aa: CARSLSGYMNTEAFF

clone_size: NA
d_call: TRBD2
v_call: TRBV7-7
j_call: TRBJ2-1
cdr3_nt: TGTGCCAGCAGCTTGTCAGCGGGGAGTGAGCAGTTCTTC
cdr3_aa: CASSLSAGSEQFF

clone_size: NA
d_call: TRBD1
v_call: TRBV18
j_call: TRBJ1-1
cdr3_nt: TGTGCCAGCTCTCCCGGGACAGGGAGATTCTCAGCTTTCTTT
cdr3_aa: CASSPGTGRFSAFF

clone_size: NA
d_call: NA
v_call: TRBV4-1
j_call: TRBJ2-1
cdr3_nt: TGCGCCAGCAGCCAAGAGATGGCGCGGGAGCAGTTCTTC
cdr3_aa: CASSQEMAREQFF

clone_size: NA
d_call: NA
v_call: TRBV4-2
j_call: TRBJ1-1
cdr3_nt: TGTGCCAGCAGCCAATTTGGGGAGGTAAACACTGAAGCTTTCTTT
cdr3_aa: CASSQFGEVNTEAFF

clone_size: NA
d_call: NA
v_call: TRBV29-1
j_call: TRBJ2-7
cdr3_nt: TGCAGCGTTGTTAGCAGTAGCTCCTACGAGCAGTACTTC
cdr3_aa: CSVVSSSSYEQYF

clone_size: NA
d_call: TRBD1
v_call: TRBV7-9
j_call: TRBJ2-1
cdr3_nt: TGTGCCAGCAGCGGGACAGGCACCTACAATGAGCAGTTCTTC
cdr3_aa: CASSGTGTYNEQFF

clone_size: NA
d_call: NA
v_call: TRBV7-9
j_call: TRBJ1-4
cdr3_nt: TGTGCCAGCAGCTTAGCCGGAGGGGTTGGTGAAAAACTGTTTTTT
cdr3_aa: CASSLAGGVGEKLFF

clone_size: once
d_call: TRBD2
v_call: TRBV19
j_call: TRBJ2-1
cdr3_nt: TGTGCCACCACGAACGGGCTAGCGGGAGACAATGAGCAGTTCTTC
cdr3_aa: CATTNGLAGDNEQFF

clone_size: few
d_call: NA
v_call: TRBV6-1
j_call: TRBJ2-1
cdr3_nt: TGTGCCAGCAGTGAAGAATCTGACAGCCTCAATGAGCAGTTCTTC
cdr3_aa: CASSEESDSLNEQFF

clone_size: once
d_call: TRBD2
v_call: TRBV5-4
j_call: TRBJ2-7
cdr3_nt: TGTGCCAGCAGCCCTAACCCGGGACTAGGCTACCTCTTC
cdr3_aa: CASSPNPGLGYLF

clone_size: NA
d_call: NA
v_call: TRBV4-1
j_call: TRBJ1-2
cdr3_nt: TGCGCCAGCAGCCAAACAGGGTCAGCTAACTATGGCTACACCTTC
cdr3_aa: CASSQTGSANYGYTF